This T cell receptor (beta chain) was identified in a study of blood T cell repertoires in COVID-19 (dated by TCRdb to the early 2020s). Context from the whole study: The collaborator samples originated in the United States, Italy and Spain and spanned the acute and convalescent phases of COVID-19. The prospective study material was composed of cDNA or gDNA derived from T cells, B-cell-depleted T cells, or PBMCs. Deeply sampled blood TCRbeta repertoires from subjects exposed to, actively infected with, or recovered from COVID-19 were included in the dataset. The repertoires were released in a freely available public database meant as a resource for research on the immune response to SARS-CoV-2. Samples were obtained from the ongoing ImmuneRACE study (first 160 participants) and from 1,254 subjects provided by 6 global collaborators. The sample metadata nearly always contained a de-identified subject ID, COVID-19 status, age in years and sex. Where HLA class I and class II types were available, the types were taken from metadata supplied by the sample provider, not from assay-based typing. Results the study describes overall, beyond this receptor: The quantity of clinical and demographic metadata differed by source and by participant and was supplied without curation.

In the germline V gene (reference sequence), CDR1 corresponds to MNHNY and CDR2 to SVGAGI. V is trimmed back by 5 bases and J by 6 bases, and the junction contains 9 bases that no gene match accounts for. The cysteine opens and the phenylalanine closes a CDR3 of 16 amino acids. Left in the record is the CDR3 DNA by itself, 48 bases read in frame from the first base. TCRbeta CDR3 regions were amplified from genomic DNA by means of the immunoSEQ Assay, a bias-controlled multiplex PCR. Per the source publication's procedure: The number of nucleated cells in each sample was estimated from the amplification of reference gene primers within the assay. Sequence reads were collapsed and filtered to measure the absolute abundance of every unique TCRbeta CDR3 rearrangement. For each sample, productive Simpson clonality was calculated as the square root of Simpson's diversity index over productive rearrangements. The immuneACCESS repertoire file appears here via TCRdb, limited to in-frame rearrangements. These files lack a portion of the clones; in checked studies, under half of the deficit traces to unresolved V genes, and the cause of the others is not known. V and J calls and clone size are copied from that table; D and trimming were computed from the DNA. In all, the sample holds over 70,000 clones, and around 88% of those were seen once. The leading ten clones occupy more than 5.5% of the sample.

With respect to this clone: Its antigen is currently not known. No clone much larger than this one lies a single base away; base qualities are absent.

The collaborating institutions used their own protocols to collect whole blood in K2EDTA tubes. For TCRbeta analysis, collaborators shipped samples in one of three forms: frozen whole blood, isolated PBMCs, or DNA extracted from either of those sample types. The clonotype was recovered from a woman of 80 years or more with acute or convalescent COVID-19. The sample taken for sequencing was peripheral blood. The V gene is TRBV6-6 and the J gene is TRBJ1-5; 11 bases in the junction line up with TRBD1. The DNA reads as follows: TGTGCCAGCAGTGCTGAGTTGGACAGGGGGCGTCAGCCCCAGCATTTT. This gives the protein CASSAELDRGRQPQHF.